The 22 T cell receptor beta chains below were found in one sample sequenced in a study of blood T cells in healthy people across ages. Through a sample-barcoded 5' primer and a J-beta primer mix, a second PCR was run for roughly 6 to 12 cycles. TCRdb ran MiXCR on the 5' RACE reads and lists one entry per CDR3 protein. The sample lists about 1.5 million distinct CDR3 sequences, under 55% occurring once. Sequenced sample: blood. The source is a woman younger than 30 in good health.

Turning to this clonotype: At one of its ends the junction is not consistent with the germline gene, which may arise from a read error. J is TRBJ2-5 and V is TRBV4-2; D is perhaps TRBD2 (7 bases). Germline V gene data show CDR1 as LGHNA and CDR2 as YNFKEQ. The CDR3 loop spans 15 amino acids. The CDR3 bases are TGTGCCAGCAGCCAATTCGCGGGGGCACAAGAGACCCGGTACTTC. Translating it yields CASSQFAGAQETRYF.

This rearrangement joins TRBV5-1 to TRBJ1-1; tentative D call: TRBD1 (5 bases). The CDR3 totals 14 residues. Per the germline V gene, CDR1 is SGHRS and CDR2 is YFSETQ. V lost 4 bases and J lost 4, with 14 bases in between. In DNA form, the CDR3 reads TGCGCCAGCAGCCTTACATCCGGGGGCACTGAAGCTTTCTTT. Translated, it gives CASSLTSGGTEAFF.

Comment on this clonotype: At one boundary the junction diverges from the germline segment, which might be a read error. The chain links TRBV6-6 to TRBJ2-5; 10 bases line up with TRBD2. Germline-derived CDR1 and CDR2 are MNHNY and SVGAGI (reference sequence). The CDR3 sequence is 15 residues long. CDR3 in amino acids: CASSYRSGGEETRYF. The CDR3 bases are TGTGCCAGCAGTTACAGGAGCGGGGGGGAAGAGACCCGGTACTTC.

This clonotype appeared a single time. This sequence joins TRBV12-3 or TRBV12-4 and TRBJ2-3; D gene ambiguous. The V end was cut by 0 bases, the J end by 4 bases, with 17 bases between. The CDR3 is made up of 17 amino acids. The CDR3 coding sequence is TGTGCCAGCAGTTTAGCGCCAGGCAGTTGGGGTCCAGATACGCAGTATTTT. This encodes CASSLAPGSWGPDTQYF.

V usage is TRBV28 and J usage is TRBJ2-5, with 9 bases matching TRBD2. The V and J ends lost 3 bases and 4 bases, in that order; junction bases with no gene match: 3. CDR1 MDHEN and CDR2 SYDVKM come from the germline V gene. The CDR3 is 14 residues long. CDR3 DNA: TGTGCCAGCAGTTTCCTAGCGGGAACAGAGACCCAGTACTTC. Amino acid sequence: CASSFLAGTETQYF.

This clonotype showed up just a few times. The chain uses TRBV24-1 and TRBJ2-3; D remains unclear. V was shortened by 5 bases and J by 4 bases, with 6 bases between the two germline ends. Germline CDR1 reads KGHDR; CDR2 reads SFDVKD. The CDR3 totals 12 residues. The CDR3 DNA reads as TGTGCCACCAGTGGAAGGTCAGATACGCAGTATTTT. Translation gives CATSGRSDTQYF.

Only a few counts were recorded for this clonotype. The chain recombines TRBV6-6 with TRBJ2-1; TRBD1 might be the D (5 bases). CDR1 and CDR2 from the germline V gene are MNHNY and SVGAGI (reference sequence). The CDR3 loop spans 14 amino acids. Trimming took 1 base from V and 9 from J, leaving 13 bases between them. CDR3 loop: CASSYLGRAAEQFF. CDR3 coding DNA: TGTGCCAGCAGTTACTTAGGCAGGGCCGCTGAGCAGTTCTTC.

This clonotype was recorded once. Germline is not matched at one junction end, which may reflect a read error. The chain has TRBV12-3 or TRBV12-4 and TRBJ2-5; unclear D gene. This CDR3 is 18 amino acids long. The DNA for the CDR3 is TGTGCCAGCAGTTGGTCCGCCCGTATAACCGGAGACCAAGAGACCCTGTACTTC. Protein: CASSWSARITGDQETLYF.

The chain has TRBV3-1 and TRBJ2-2; 10 nucleotides agree with TRBD1. The CDR3 consists of 18 residues. The ends lost 0 bases at V and 5 bases at J; junction bases unmatched: 9. From germline, CDR1 is LGHDT and CDR2 YNNKEL (reference sequence). The CDR3: CASSQDIRDRGRTGELFF. CDR3 coding DNA: TGTGCCAGCAGCCAAGATATCAGGGACAGGGGACGTACCGGGGAGCTGTTTTTT. The entire variable domain, with the rest obtained from reference TRBV3-1 and TRBJ2-2, is as follows: DTAVSQTPKYLVTQMGNDKSIKCEQNLGHDTMYWYKQDSKKFLKIMFSYNNKELIINETVPNRFSPKSPDKAHLNLHINSLELGDSAVYFCASSQDIRDRGRTGELFFGEGSRLTVL.

V is TRBV5-5 and J is TRBJ1-5, with TRBD1 as a possible D gene (6 bases). Trimming took 0 bases from V and 5 from J, leaving 12 bases between them. CDR3 length: 15 amino acids. The germline V gene encodes CDR1 SGHKS and CDR2 YYEKEE (reference sequence). The CDR3 nucleotides read TGTGCCAGCAGCTTGGATCCACAGGGCGATCAGCCCCAGCATTTT. Translated, it gives CASSLDPQGDQPQHF.

The chain has TRBV4-1 and TRBJ2-5; D may be TRBD2 (7 bases). V was trimmed by 2 bases and J by 5 bases, leaving 15 bases between them. The CDR3 contains 15 residues. The germline CDR1 and CDR2 sequences are MGHRA and YSYEKL. The CDR3 bases are TGCGCCAGCAGCCAAAAGGGGGGGGCATATGAGACCCAGTACTTC. Protein: CASSQKGGAYETQYF.

This clonotype came up a few times. The chain links TRBV7-9 to TRBJ1-1; D call uncertain. Deletions cut 2 bases from V and 3 bases from J, with 10 bases between. This CDR3 has 14 residues. CDR1 is SEHNR, CDR2 FQNEAQ, per germline (reference sequence). The CDR3 nucleotides read TGTGCCAGCAGCTTAAAGGGTCGGGACACTGAAGCTTTCTTT. It specifies CASSLKGRDTEAFF. Using reference TRBV7-9 and TRBJ1-1 for the parts outside the CDR3, the full variable domain is DTGVSQNPRHKITKRGQNVTFRCDPISEHNRLYWYRQTLGQGPEFLTYFQNEAQLEKSRLLSDRFSAERPKGSFSTLEIQRTEQGDSAMYLCASSLKGRDTEAFFGQGTRLTVV.

This chain links TRBV5-6 with TRBJ2-1; D possibly corresponds to TRBD2 (5 bases). Deletions cut 5 bases from V and 0 bases from J, with 12 bases between. The CDR3 is made up of 15 amino acids. CDR1 is SGHDT, CDR2 YYEEEE, per germline. The CDR3 is CASRHQRRSYNEQFF. In nucleotides, the CDR3 is TGTGCCAGCAGACACCAGCGGCGCTCCTACAATGAGCAGTTCTTC.

This clonotype was counted a few times. V usage is TRBV6-1 and J usage is TRBJ2-7; D ambiguous. The CDR3 loop spans 15 amino acids. Trimming pared 4 bases from V and 0 bases from J, leaving 13 bases between. Per the germline V gene, CDR1 is MNHNS and CDR2 is SASEGT. The DNA for the CDR3 is TGTGCCAGCAGTGCCGGAGTTGGCGCCTCCTACGAGCAGTACTTC. Amino acids: CASSAGVGASYEQYF.

CDR3 sequence reads: CASSLGGKHSAEQFF. The CDR3 DNA is TGTGCCAGCAGCTTGGGCGGCAAACACAGCGCTGAGCAGTTCTTC. The chain links TRBV11-2 to TRBJ2-1, with D hard to call. Germline assignment: CDR1 SGHAT and CDR2 FQNNGV. V lost 3 bases to trimming and J lost 9 bases, with 18 bases between them. The CDR3 has 15 amino acids.

This clonotype was counted a few times. V usage is TRBV20-1 and J usage is TRBJ1-5, with a weak D call TRBD1 (5 bases). CDR1 DFQATT and CDR2 SNEGSKA come from the germline V gene (reference sequence). This CDR3 comprises 13 residues. V dropped 0 bases and J dropped 5 bases, with 8 bases sitting between them. The CDR3 loop reads CSARETAYQPQHF. The DNA for the CDR3 is TGCAGTGCTAGAGAGACAGCCTATCAGCCCCAGCATTTT.

The chain employs TRBV6-1 and TRBJ1-4, with unresolved D. There are 13 residues in the CDR3. Germline V gives CDR1 MNHNS, CDR2 SASEGT. V was pared by 6 bases and J by 4 bases, with 9 bases between. CDR3 amino acids: CASRGRYNEKLFF. CDR3 DNA: TGTGCCAGCAGAGGACGCTATAATGAAAAACTGTTTTTT.

The rearrangement uses TRBV7-2 and TRBJ1-5; TRBD1 agrees at 9 bases. Germline assignment: CDR1 SGHTA and CDR2 FQGNSA. Unmatched junction bases numbered 10, after V lost 5 bases and J lost 5 bases. The CDR3 spans 16 residues. This CDR3 is CASSQESGQGHQPQHF. The CDR3 coding sequence is TGTGCCAGCAGCCAAGAGAGTGGACAGGGGCATCAGCCCCAGCATTTT.

This chain links TRBV7-2 with TRBJ2-1, with TRBD2 identical over 8 bases. Germline V gene lookup returns CDR1 SGHTA and CDR2 FQGNSA. The CDR3 has 16 residues. After removal of 5 bases from V and 0 bases from J, the junction contained 6 bases not matched to a gene. CDR3 coding DNA: TGTGCCAGCAGCGTACAAAGCGGGGGCTCCTACAATGAGCAGTTCTTC. It encodes CASSVQSGGSYNEQFF. The complete variable domain, with remaining parts taken from reference TRBV7-2 and TRBJ2-1, reads GAGVSQSPSNKVTEKGKDVELRCDPISGHTALYWYRQSLGQGLEFLIYFQGNSAPDKSGLPSDRFSAERTGGSVSTLTIQRTQQEDSAVYLCASSVQSGGSYNEQFFGPGTRLTVL.

The chain uses TRBV20-1 and TRBJ1-6; D gene ambiguous. This CDR3 has 13 residues. Between the trimmed V and J ends, which lost 5 bases and 8 bases, there was a span of 13 bases. In germline, CDR1 is DFQATT, CDR2 SNEGSKA (reference sequence). The CDR3: CSARPEVHSPLHF. CDR3 nucleotides: TGCAGTGCTCGCCCCGAGGTTCATTCACCCCTCCACTTT.

This clonotype has a single count. A read error may account for a junction end that differs from germline. V is TRBV12-3 or TRBV12-4 and J is TRBJ2-3, with 9 positions matching TRBD2. CDR3 length: 17 residues. CDR3: CASSLVGAGGLTDMQYF. In DNA form, the CDR3 reads TGTGCCAGCAGCCTCGTTGGCGCGGGGGGGCTTACAGATATGCAGTATTTT.

Concerning this clonotype itself: A read error may account for a junction end that differs from germline. The V gene is TRBV4-3, the J gene TRBJ2-3; TRBD1 agrees at 7 bases. This CDR3 has 16 amino acids. CDR1 LGHNA and CDR2 YSLEER come from the germline V gene. The CDR3 sequence is CASSARQGFSTGTQYF. In DNA form, the CDR3 reads TGCGCCAGCAGCGCCAGACAGGGTTTTAGCACAGGTACGCAGTATTTT.